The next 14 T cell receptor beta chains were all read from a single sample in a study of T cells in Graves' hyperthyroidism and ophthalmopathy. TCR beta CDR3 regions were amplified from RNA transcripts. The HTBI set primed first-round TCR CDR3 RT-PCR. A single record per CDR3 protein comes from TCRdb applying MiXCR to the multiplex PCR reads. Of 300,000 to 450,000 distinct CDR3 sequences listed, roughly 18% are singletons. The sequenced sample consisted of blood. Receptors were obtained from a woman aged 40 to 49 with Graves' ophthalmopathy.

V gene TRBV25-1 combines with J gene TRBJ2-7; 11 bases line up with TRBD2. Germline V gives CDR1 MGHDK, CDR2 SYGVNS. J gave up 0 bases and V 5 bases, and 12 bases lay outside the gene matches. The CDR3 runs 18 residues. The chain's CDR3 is CASSRPTSSGRSSYEQYF. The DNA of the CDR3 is TGTGCCAGCAGTCGGCCCACTTCTAGCGGGAGGAGCTCCTACGAGCAGTACTTC.

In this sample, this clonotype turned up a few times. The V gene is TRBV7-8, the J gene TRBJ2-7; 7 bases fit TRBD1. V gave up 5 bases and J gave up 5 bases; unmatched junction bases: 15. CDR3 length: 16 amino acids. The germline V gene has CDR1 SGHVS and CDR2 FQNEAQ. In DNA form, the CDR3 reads TGTGCCAGCAGCCTCGTCCCGACAGGGCCGTCCAACGAGCAGTACTTC. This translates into CASSLVPTGPSNEQYF.

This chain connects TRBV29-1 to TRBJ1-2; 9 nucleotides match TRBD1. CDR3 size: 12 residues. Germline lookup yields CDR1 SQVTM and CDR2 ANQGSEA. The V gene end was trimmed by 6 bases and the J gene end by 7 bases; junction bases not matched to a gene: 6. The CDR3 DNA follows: TGCAGCGTATACAGGGGGCGTGGTGGCTACACCTTC. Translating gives CSVYRGRGGYTF.

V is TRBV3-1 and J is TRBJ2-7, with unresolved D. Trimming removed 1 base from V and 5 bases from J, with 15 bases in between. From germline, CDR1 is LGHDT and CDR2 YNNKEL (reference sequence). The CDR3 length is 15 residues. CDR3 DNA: TGTGCCAGCAGCCAAGCCGTCTCAGTCTTCCACGAGCAGTACTTC. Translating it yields CASSQAVSVFHEQYF.

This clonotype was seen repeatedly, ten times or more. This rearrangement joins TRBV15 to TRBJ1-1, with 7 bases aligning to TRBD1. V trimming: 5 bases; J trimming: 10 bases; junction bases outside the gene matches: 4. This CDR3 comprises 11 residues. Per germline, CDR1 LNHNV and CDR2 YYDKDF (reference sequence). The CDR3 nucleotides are TGTGCCACCAGCGCAGGGACAGCAGCTTTCTTT. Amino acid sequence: CATSAGTAAFF.

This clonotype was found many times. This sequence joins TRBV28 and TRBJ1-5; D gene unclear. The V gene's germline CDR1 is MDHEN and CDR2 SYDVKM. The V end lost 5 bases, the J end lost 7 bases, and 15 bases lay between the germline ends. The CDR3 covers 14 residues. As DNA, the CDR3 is TGTGCCAGCAGTGACCGGGCTTCAGGCCAGCCCCAGCATTTT. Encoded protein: CASSDRASGQPQHF. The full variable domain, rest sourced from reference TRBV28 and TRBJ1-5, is DVKVTQSSRYLVKRTGEKVFLECVQDMDHENMFWYRQDPGLGLRLIYFSYDVKMKEKGDIPEGYSVSREKKERFSLILESASTNQTSMYLCASSDRASGQPQHFGDGTRLSIL.

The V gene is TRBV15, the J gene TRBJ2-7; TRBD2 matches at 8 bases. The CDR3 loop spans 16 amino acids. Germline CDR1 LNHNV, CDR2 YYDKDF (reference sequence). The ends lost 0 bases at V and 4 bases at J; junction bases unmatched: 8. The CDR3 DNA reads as TGTGCCACCAGCAGAGATTTTGGCGGGGGGTTATACGAGCAGTACTTC. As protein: CATSRDFGGGLYEQYF.

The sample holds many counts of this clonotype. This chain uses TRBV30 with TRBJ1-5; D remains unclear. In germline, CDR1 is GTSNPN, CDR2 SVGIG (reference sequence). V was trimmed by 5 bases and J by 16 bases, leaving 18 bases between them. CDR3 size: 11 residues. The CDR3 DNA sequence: TGTGCCTGGTCAGAAGGAAGAGGGCATCATTTT. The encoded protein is CAWSEGRGHHF.

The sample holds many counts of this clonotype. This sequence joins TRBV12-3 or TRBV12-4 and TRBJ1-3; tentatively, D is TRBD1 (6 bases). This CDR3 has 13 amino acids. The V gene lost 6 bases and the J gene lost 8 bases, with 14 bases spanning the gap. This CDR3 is CASSLTGLHTIYF. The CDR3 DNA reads TGTGCCAGCAGCCTTACAGGGCTTCACACCATATATTTT.

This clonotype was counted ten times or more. The CDR3 protein is CASNRDSNQPQHF. CDR3 in DNA: TGTGCCAGCAACCGGGACAGCAATCAGCCCCAGCATTTT. This rearrangement joins TRBV2 to TRBJ1-5; D might be TRBD1 (5 bases). Deletions cut 7 bases from V and 1 base from J, with 8 bases between. This CDR3 has 13 amino acids. Germline values: CDR1 SNHLY, CDR2 FYNNEI.

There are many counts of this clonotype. Written as DNA, the CDR3 is TGTGCCAGCAGCTTAGGGGGACAGGGGTTGTACGAGCAGTACTTC. This encodes CASSLGGQGLYEQYF. The chain couples TRBV11-2 to TRBJ2-7; 10 bases fit TRBD1. This CDR3 is 15 amino acids long. Germline V lookup: CDR1 SGHAT, CDR2 FQNNGV. The V and J ends lost 1 base and 4 bases, in that order; junction bases with no gene match: 4.

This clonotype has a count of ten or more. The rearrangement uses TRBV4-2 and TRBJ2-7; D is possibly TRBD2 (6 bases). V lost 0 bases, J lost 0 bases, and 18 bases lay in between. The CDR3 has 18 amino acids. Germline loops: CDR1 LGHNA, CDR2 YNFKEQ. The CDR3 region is CASSQDPPGEASSYEQYF. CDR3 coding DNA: TGTGCCAGCAGCCAAGATCCTCCTGGGGAGGCGAGCTCCTACGAGCAGTACTTC.

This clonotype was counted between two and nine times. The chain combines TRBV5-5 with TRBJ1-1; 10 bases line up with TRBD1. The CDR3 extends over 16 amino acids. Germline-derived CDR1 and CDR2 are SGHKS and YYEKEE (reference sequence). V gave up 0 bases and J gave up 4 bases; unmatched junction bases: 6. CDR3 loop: CASSLVPGQGFTEAFF. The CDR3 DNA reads TGTGCCAGCAGCTTGGTTCCGGGACAGGGGTTCACTGAAGCTTTCTTT.

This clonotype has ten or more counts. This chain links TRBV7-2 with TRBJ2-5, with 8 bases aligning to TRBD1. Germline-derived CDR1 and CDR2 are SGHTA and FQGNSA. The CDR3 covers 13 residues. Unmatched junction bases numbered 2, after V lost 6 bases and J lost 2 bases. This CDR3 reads CASRRTGQETQYF. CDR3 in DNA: TGTGCCAGCAGAAGGACAGGGCAAGAGACCCAGTACTTC.